Shown below are 15 T cell receptor beta chains from a single sample sequenced in a study of tumor-infiltrating T cells and Merkel cell polyomavirus. Study-wide context: The T cells studied were CD8+ and recognized the Merkel cell polyomavirus KLL epitope.

Robust Merkel cell polyomavirus Large T antigen positivity by immunohistochemistry was seen in all patients' tumors. Profiling relied on immunoSEQ multiplex PCR, and the TCRdb table lists in-frame clones only, not all of them. Its table records about 460 clones. Sequencing input: tumor tissue. The receptor set was obtained from a woman aged 45-60 years with Merkel cell carcinoma.

This clone is large by frequency. The CDR3 end lies 3 residues beyond the end of the read and is filled in from the germline J gene. The V gene is TRBV19, the J gene TRBJ1-1, with unresolved D. Trimming took 6 bases from V and 1 from J, leaving 9 bases between them. Germline CDR1 reads LNHDA; CDR2 reads SQIVND (reference sequence). This CDR3 contains 13 residues. CDR3 region: CASRSQQNTEAFF. The DNA read from the CDR3 is TGTGCCAGTAGGTCACAGCAGAACACTGAA.

Considering frequency, this clone is medium-sized (0.01 to 0.1%). Read coverage stops 3 residues before the CDR3 terminus; the germline J gene supplies the remainder. The gene calls are TRBV5-6 and TRBJ1-1; D is possibly TRBD1 (6 bases). The germline CDR1 and CDR2 sequences are SGHDT and YYEEEE. The CDR3 is 15 amino acids. V was trimmed by 4 bases and J by 4 bases, leaving 17 bases between them. CDR3 region: CASSRDRPLSTEAFF. The covered CDR3 bases are TGTGCCAGCAGCCGAGACAGGCCCCTGAGCACTGAA. Variable domain in full (rest from reference TRBV5-6 and TRBJ1-1): DAGVTQSPTHLIKTRGQQVTLRCSPKSGHDTVSWYQQALGQGPQFIFQYYEEEERQRGNFPDRFSGHQFPNYSSELNVNALLLGDSALYLCASSRDRPLSTEAFFGQGTRLTVV.

Measured by frequency, this clone is large. The read terminates 3 residues ahead of where the CDR3 ends, so the germline J gene completes it. The genes are TRBV18 and TRBJ2-3; 11 nucleotides agree with TRBD2. This CDR3 is built from 13 residues. J gave up 6 bases and V 6 bases, and 2 bases lay outside the gene matches. Germline CDR1 and CDR2: KGHSH and LQKENI. CDR3 DNA, as far as it was read: TGTGCCAGCTCGCGGACTAGCGGGGATACG. It encodes CASSRTSGDT. From start to end, the CDR3 is CASSRTSGDTQYF. The full variable domain, in which reference TRBV18 and TRBJ2-3 provide the parts outside the CDR3, is NAGVMQNPRHLVRRRGQEARLRCSPMKGHSHVYWYRQLPEEGLKFMVYLQKENIIDESGMPKERFSAEFPKEGPSILRIQQVVRGDSAAYFCASSRTSGDTQYFGPGTRLTVL.

Its frequency marks this clone as large. The CDR3 extends 3 residues past the end of the read, so its final part is completed from the germline J gene. The chain joins TRBV14 to TRBJ2-2, with D unclear. V lost 1 base, J lost 7 bases, and 4 bases lay in between. The germline CDR1 and CDR2 sequences are SGHDN and FVKESK. The CDR3 runs to 12 residues. CDR3 sequence: CASSQVIGELFF. Partial CDR3 DNA: TGTGCCAGCAGCCAAGTAATCGGGGAG.

This clone ranks as medium-sized in terms of frequency. The missing CDR3 end, 3 residues past where the read stops, is filled in from the germline J gene. This chain links TRBV20-1 with TRBJ1-3; D gene uncertain. V shed 3 bases and J shed 2 bases, with 11 bases lying between them. The germline CDR1 and CDR2 sequences are DFQATT and SNEGSKA (reference sequence). The CDR3 has 14 residues. CDR3 residues: CSASPRVTGNTIYF. The DNA read from the CDR3 is TGCAGTGCTAGCCCGCGGGTAACTGGAAACACC.

As for this clone: At one end, the junction sequence differs from germline, possibly due to a read error. The sequenced fragment ends 3 residues before the CDR3 boundary, so the rest is inferred from the germline J gene. V is TRBV20-1 and J is TRBJ1-3; D uncertain. Germline V lookup: CDR1 DFQATT, CDR2 SNEGSKA (reference sequence). The CDR3 loop spans 14 amino acids. CDR3 protein: CSASPRVTGNAIYF. Incomplete CDR3 DNA: TGCAGTGCTAGCCCGCGGGTAACTGGAAACGCC.

This clone is identified as medium-sized (0.01 to 0.1%) from frequency. The sequenced fragment ends 3 residues before the CDR3 boundary, so the rest is inferred from the germline J gene. The J gene is TRBJ1-2, the V gene TRBV28, with a tentative D call TRBD1 (5 bases). The CDR3 has 13 residues. V was pared by 2 bases and J by 5 bases, with 9 bases between. Germline CDR1 MDHEN, CDR2 SYDVKM. The part of the CDR3 DNA that was read is TGTGCCAGCAGTTTAAAGGGGTTTTATGGC. This gives the protein CASSLKGFYG. The CDR3 reads in full as CASSLKGFYGYTF.

This clone counts as medium-sized by frequency. The CDR3 end falls 3 residues outside the read, so it is completed with the germline J gene. The V and J genes are TRBV7-8 and TRBJ2-2; no definite D call. V was shortened by 4 bases and J by 5 bases, with 14 bases between the two germline ends. Germline V gene sequence: CDR1 SGHVS, CDR2 FQNEAQ. The CDR3 runs to 15 residues. CDR3 residues: CASSSVRPSTGELFF. CDR3 bases read: TGTGCCAGCAGCTCCGTGCGGCCCTCTACCGGGGAG.

By frequency, this clone is medium-sized. Coverage ceases 3 residues before the CDR3 finishes, and the germline J gene fills in the end. The chain recombines TRBV5-1 with TRBJ2-7; D is ambiguous. This CDR3 spans 14 amino acids. V was trimmed by 0 bases and J by 4 bases, leaving 11 bases between them. The germline V gene has CDR1 SGHRS and CDR2 YFSETQ. CDR3 bases read: TGCGCCAGCAGCTTGGGGCCTGTTATGTACGAG. The encoded protein is CASSLGPVMYE. The full CDR3 sequence reads CASSLGPVMYEQYF.

By frequency, this clone is large (0.1 to 1%). The CDR3 end lies 3 residues beyond the end of the read and is filled in from the germline J gene. The chain is built from TRBV20-1 and TRBJ2-1; possible D gene TRBD2, 5 bases. From germline, CDR1 is DFQATT and CDR2 SNEGSKA (reference sequence). This CDR3 is built from 17 residues. The ends were cut back, 0 bases at V and 1 base at J, with 16 bases in the middle. Here the CDR3 reads CSARDGASPKSYNEQFF. The DNA read from the CDR3 is TGCAGTGCTAGAGATGGAGCTAGCCCGAAATCCTACAATGAG.

This clone is deemed large by its frequency. The read halts 3 residues ahead of the CDR3 end, with the missing end drawn from the germline J gene. V gene TRBV5-1 combines with J gene TRBJ2-1, with TRBD2 matching 12 bases. This CDR3 contains 15 residues. CDR1 SGHRS and CDR2 YFSETQ come from the germline V gene. V lost 4 bases and J lost 4; bases outside the gene matches: 3. CDR3 bases read: TGCGCCAGCAGCCGGACTAGCGGGACATACAATGAG. Translation gives CASSRTSGTYNE. The entire CDR3 is CASSRTSGTYNEQFF.

By frequency, this clone is medium-sized. With the read ending 3 residues before the CDR3 end, the germline J gene is used to fill in that end. This chain joins TRBV14 and TRBJ2-5, with D unclear. Germline V CDR1 and CDR2: SGHDN, FVKESK. The ends were cut back, 0 bases at V and 1 base at J, with 15 bases in the middle. This CDR3 is 17 amino acids long. CDR3 DNA, as far as it was read: TGTGCCAGCAGCCAAGATTCTTTGCGGTCTATCCAAGAGACC. It specifies CASSQDSLRSIQET. The complete CDR3 protein is CASSQDSLRSIQETQYF.

A remark on this clone: The read terminates 3 residues ahead of where the CDR3 ends, so the germline J gene completes it. J is TRBJ2-2 and V is TRBV12-3 or TRBV12-4; D gene ambiguous. CDR3 length: 13 amino acids. The ends were cut back, 4 bases at V and 7 bases at J, with 10 bases in the middle. CDR3 sequence reads: CASSSVRRGELFF. The CDR3 bases that were read are TGTGCCAGCAGTTCCGTTCGTCGCGGGGAG.

By frequency, this clone registers medium-sized (0.01 to 0.1%). Sequencing ends 3 residues short of the CDR3 end; the germline J gene provides the rest. Other DNA variants within this sample encode the same CDR3. The chain combines TRBV20-1 with TRBJ2-3, with a possible D match to TRBD1 (6 bases). V lost 8 bases and J 0 bases, leaving 15 bases between the germline ends. Germline assignment: CDR1 DFQATT and CDR2 SNEGSKA (reference sequence). The CDR3 length is 14 residues. CDR3 residues: CSQLQGRSTDTQYF. Incomplete CDR3 DNA: TGCAGTCAGCTACAGGGAAGGAGCACAGATACG.

According to its frequency, this clone is large. The sequenced part of the CDR3 DNA is TGTGCCAGCAGCCAGCGATTAATAGCGGAAGGAGCAGATACG. Translation gives CASSQRLIAEGADT. The whole CDR3 protein is CASSQRLIAEGADTQYF. This rearrangement joins TRBV4-2 to TRBJ2-3, with D perhaps matching TRBD2 (6 bases). The DNA ends 3 residues before the CDR3 does, and the rest of the CDR3 is filled in from the germline J gene. CDR3 length equals 17 residues. The V end was cut by 3 bases, the J end by 4 bases, with 20 bases between. Germline CDR1 reads LGHNA; CDR2 reads YNFKEQ.